Each of the 6 T cell receptor beta chains below was sequenced from the same sample in a study of blood T cell repertoires in COVID-19. Assay used: immunoSEQ multiplex PCR; TCRdb lists only in-frame clones, some missing. The data contain about 45,000 clones, approximately 83% of them seen just once; the ten biggest clones take up over 7%. Sample: peripheral blood. These TCRs come from an elderly man in a cohort sampled during active COVID-19.

The rearrangement links TRBV28 to TRBJ2-2; the match to TRBD2 covers 11 bases. The CDR3 is 15 amino acids. The V gene's germline CDR1 is MDHEN and CDR2 SYDVKM. V shed 6 bases, J shed 8 bases, and the junction held 8 bases outside the gene matches. This CDR3 reads CASRVAGGPRGELFF. The CDR3 bases are TGTGCCAGCAGGGTAGCGGGAGGGCCTAGGGGGGAGCTGTTTTTT.

V and J are TRBV4-3 and TRBJ1-1; D gene uncertain. From germline, CDR1 is LGHNA and CDR2 YSLEER. With 1 base removed from V and 1 base from J, the gap between germline ends came to 13 bases. The CDR3 has 16 residues. As DNA, the CDR3 is TGCGCCAGCAGCCAAGTGAGATTTACGGGGAACACTGAAGCTTTCTTT. Translated: CASSQVRFTGNTEAFF.

This clone was observed once. The rearrangement uses TRBV28 and TRBJ1-2, with D perhaps matching TRBD1 (6 bases). Trimming stripped 7 bases from V and 4 bases from J, with 7 bases between. The CDR3 has 11 amino acids. In germline, CDR1 is MDHEN, CDR2 SYDVKM. In DNA, the CDR3 is TGTGCCAGCAAACAGGGCTATGGCTACACCTTC. Protein product: CASKQGYGYTF.

CDR3 sequence (DNA): TGCGCCAGCAGCTTGGGGGACAGGAGCTCCTACAATGAGCAGTTCTTC. This codes for CASSLGDRSSYNEQFF. The chain recombines TRBV5-1 with TRBJ2-1, with TRBD1 matching 8 bases. The CDR3 has 16 amino acids. V shed 0 bases, J shed 0 bases, and the junction held 2 bases outside the gene matches. Germline loops: CDR1 SGHRS, CDR2 YFSETQ.

This clone came up once. V gene TRBV9 combines with J gene TRBJ1-3, with 9 bases matching TRBD1. The CDR3 is 18 amino acids. CDR1 SGDLS and CDR2 YYNGEE come from the germline V gene. V shed 5 bases and J 2 bases; nucleotides not matched to a gene: 14. Here the CDR3 reads CASSADSQRTGAGNTIYF. The DNA of the CDR3 is TGTGCCAGCAGTGCAGACTCCCAACGGACAGGGGCTGGAAACACCATATATTTT.

J is TRBJ2-1 and V is TRBV9; no definite D call. The CDR3 length is 13 residues. V was clipped by 3 bases and J by 5 bases, with 9 bases between them. Germline assignment: CDR1 SGDLS and CDR2 YYNGEE. The chain's CDR3 is CASSAGVDNEQFF. The CDR3 DNA is TGTGCCAGCAGCGCCGGAGTCGACAATGAGCAGTTCTTC.